The rows below give T cell receptor beta chains drawn from one sample of a study of shared clonotypes between healthy human individuals. The protocol was immunoSEQ multiplex PCR, while the TCRdb copy is restricted to in-frame clones and leaves out a portion. This repertoire shows about 680,000 clones, approximately 75% found once; its top ten account for around 1.8%. The sequencing sample was made of memory CD4+ T cells sorted from blood. The source of these receptors is a woman aged 25 to 39 in good health. The CDR3 runs from the conserved cysteine through the conserved F or W. A D gene is named only where the DNA matches it firmly. Clone size is given for some rows only: seen once, a few or many times, or a class if the clone is expanded.

clone_size | d_call | j_call | v_call | cdr3_aa | cdr3_nt
NA | TRBD2 | TRBJ2-4 | TRBV7-9 | CASSRGGGRALAKNIQYF | TGTGCCAGCAGCCGAGGTGGTGGGAGGGCCTTAGCCAAAAACATTCAGTACTTC
NA | NA | TRBJ2-7 | TRBV10-3 | CAISGPSSYEQYF | TGTGCCATCAGTGGACCATCCTCCTACGAGCAGTACTTC
many | NA | TRBJ1-2 | TRBV2 | CASNGRPSYGYTF | TGTGCCAGCAACGGACGGCCCTCTTATGGCTACACCTTC
NA | TRBD1 | TRBJ1-5 | TRBV6-6 | CASRGTGSTQPQHF | TGTGCCAGCAGAGGGACAGGGTCCACTCAGCCCCAGCATTTT
NA | NA | TRBJ1-1 | TRBV18 | CASSPMGMNTEAFF | TGTGCCAGCTCACCAATGGGCATGAACACTGAAGCTTTCTTT
many | NA | TRBJ1-1 | TRBV7-9 | CASSLNYGEAEAFF | TGTGCCAGCAGCTTAAATTATGGGGAGGCTGAAGCTTTCTTT
once | NA | TRBJ2-1 | TRBV7-6 | CASSLARGGHEQFF | TGTGCCAGCAGCTTAGCGCGAGGGGGGCATGAGCAGTTCTTC
few | NA | TRBJ2-1 | TRBV2 | CASSVIYEQFF | TGTGCCAGCAGTGTTATCTATGAGCAGTTCTTC
NA | TRBD2 | TRBJ2-3 | TRBV30 | CAWSLREGDTQYF | TGTGCCTGGAGTCTGCGGGAGGGGGATACGCAGTATTTT
few | TRBD1 | TRBJ2-2 | TRBV19 | CASSDFAGTGPTGELFF | TGTGCCAGTAGTGACTTCGCCGGGACAGGGCCCACCGGGGAGCTGTTTTTT
NA | TRBD2 | TRBJ2-5 | TRBV5-1 | CASSSTSGRAEETQYF | TGCGCCAGCAGCTCGACTAGCGGGAGGGCCGAAGAGACCCAGTACTTC
NA | NA | TRBJ1-1 | TRBV27 | CASSSSGGSYTEAFF | TGTGCCAGCAGTTCCAGTGGGGGCTCGTACACTGAAGCTTTCTTT
NA | NA | TRBJ1-5 | TRBV11-2 | CASSPGGGNQPQHF | TGTGCCAGCAGCCCGGGCGGGGGCAATCAGCCCCAGCATTTT
NA | TRBD2 | TRBJ2-5 | TRBV11-3 | CASSQGTSGRAQETQYF | TGTGCCAGCAGCCAAGGGACTAGCGGGAGGGCCCAAGAGACCCAGTACTTC
few | NA | TRBJ1-2 | TRBV28 | CASSLWGASGYTF | TGTGCCAGCAGTTTGTGGGGGGCGTCTGGCTACACCTTC
NA | NA | TRBJ1-1 | TRBV5-1 | CASSLTRSTEAFF | TGCGCCAGCAGCTTGACCAGGAGCACTGAAGCTTTCTTT
few | NA | TRBJ1-5 | TRBV4-2 | CASSQEILTGISNQPQHF | TGTGCCAGCAGCCAAGAAATTCTGACAGGTATCAGCAATCAGCCCCAGCATTTT
once | NA | TRBJ2-2 | TRBV27 | CASSLRASGWGNTGELFF | TGTGCCAGCAGTCTCCGGGCCTCAGGGTGGGGAAACACCGGGGAGCTGTTTTTT